One sample yielded the 15 T cell receptor beta chains listed below, sequenced in a study of CD8 T cells in ankylosing spondylitis. Points from the study as a whole: What seemed typical of ankylosing spondylitis blood was a TCR beta motif built from several highly homologous variants.

TCRdb reprocessed the 5' RACE reads via MiXCR and lists one record per CDR3 protein. The table includes more than 400,000 distinct CDR3 sequences, about 5.7% detected once. No cognate antigen is known for these TCRs. The sample comprised blood, either unsorted or a sorted T cell fraction (not recorded which). The receptors originated from a male donor with ankylosing spondylitis.

A note on this clonotype: Just one base apart from a much larger clone, this may be a read error. The genes are TRBV28 and TRBJ2-7; D tentatively reads TRBD1 or TRBD2 (7 bases each). The CDR3 contains 14 residues. CDR1 MDHEN and CDR2 SYDVKM come from the germline V gene. In DNA, the CDR3 is TGTGCCGGCAGGGGGGGGACAGCGGGCTACGAGCAGTACTTC. Translation gives CAGRGGTAGYEQYF. Drawing the rest from reference TRBV28 and TRBJ2-7, the complete variable domain is DVKVTQSSRYLVKRTGEKVFLECVQDMDHENMFWYRQDPGLGLRLIYFSYDVKMKEKGDIPEGYSVSREKKERFSLILESASTNQTSMYLCAGRGGTAGYEQYFGPGTRLTVT.

V and J are TRBV11-2 and TRBJ2-5, with unresolved D. The CDR3 runs 13 residues. CDR1 and CDR2 from the germline V gene are SGHAT and FQNNGV. Trimming left V 6 bases short and J 2 bases short, with 10 bases between. Here the CDR3 DNA reads TGTGCCAGCAGAAAGTTAGGGCAAGAGACCCAGTACTTC. It codes for CASRKLGQETQYF. Full variable domain (outside the CDR3, taken from reference TRBV11-2 and TRBJ2-5): EAGVAQSPRYKIIEKRQSVAFWCNPISGHATLYWYQQILGQGPKLLIQFQNNGVVDDSQLPKDRFSAERLKGVDSTLKIQPAKLEDSAVYLCASRKLGQETQYFGPGTRLLVL.

This clonotype was counted many times. V and J are TRBV20-1 and TRBJ1-4; TRBD1 matches 8 bases. Germline assignment: CDR1 DFQATT and CDR2 SNEGSKA (reference sequence). J was trimmed by 6 bases and V by 6 bases; bases with no gene match: 3. The CDR3 is made up of 12 amino acids. This CDR3 is CSATDRDEKLFF. DNA for the CDR3: TGCAGTGCCACGGACAGGGATGAAAAACTGTTTTTT.

The chain recombines TRBV5-4 with TRBJ1-1; no clear D gene. Between the trimmed V and J ends, which lost 2 bases and 5 bases, there was a span of 13 bases. Germline V gives CDR1 SGHNT, CDR2 YYREEE (reference sequence). The CDR3 runs to 14 residues. The CDR3 DNA reads as TGTGCCAGCAGCTTCGGGAGAGTGAGGACTGAAGCTTTCTTT. Translating it yields CASSFGRVRTEAFF.

This clonotype has a count of ten or more. The chain couples TRBV7-9 to TRBJ2-7; D unresolved. V was pared by 0 bases and J by 9 bases, with 9 bases between. This CDR3 has 12 amino acids. In germline, CDR1 is SEHNR, CDR2 FQNEAQ (reference sequence). Here the CDR3 DNA reads TGTGCCAGCAGCTTAGCGTTCGGGCTGCAGTACTTC. As protein: CASSLAFGLQYF.

This clonotype has at least ten counts. The chain recombines TRBV6-2 or TRBV6-3 with TRBJ2-1; 8 positions match TRBD2. V was pared by 8 bases and J by 8 bases, with 8 bases of the junction left unmatched. Germline V lookup: CDR1 MNHEY, CDR2 SVGEGT. This CDR3 region has 13 residues. The CDR3, as DNA: TGTGCCAGCCGAGGACTAGCTCGGGATGAGCAGTTCTTC. This sequence encodes CASRGLARDEQFF.

This clonotype was detected ten times or more. The V gene is TRBV20-1, the J gene TRBJ1-6; D gene uncertain. V was shortened by 3 bases and J by 5 bases, with 14 bases between the two germline ends. The germline V gene encodes CDR1 DFQATT and CDR2 SNEGSKA (reference sequence). CDR3 length: 15 residues. The CDR3 sequence: CSAREGWQNNSPLHF. The DNA for the CDR3 is TGCAGTGCTAGGGAGGGTTGGCAGAATAATTCACCCCTCCACTTT.

The rearrangement joins TRBV3-1 to TRBJ1-2, with D maybe TRBD1 (5 bases). The CDR3 is 15 residues long. CDR1 is LGHDT and CDR2 is YNNKEL in the germline V gene (reference sequence). Trimming left V 11 bases short and J 6 bases short, with 25 bases between. The CDR3 region is CASSTKGFRPNGYTF. The CDR3 DNA reads as TGTGCCTCCTCCACAAAGGGGTTCCGACCCAATGGCTACACCTTC.

This clonotype was observed many times. The rearrangement links TRBV7-9 to TRBJ2-1; D is uncertain. CDR3 size: 12 residues. Germline-derived CDR1 and CDR2 are SEHNR and FQNEAQ (reference sequence). The V and J ends lost 8 bases and 2 bases respectively, with 7 bases between them. Written as DNA, the CDR3 is TGTGCCAGCTTAGATCCCTACAATGAGCAGTTCTTC. Protein sequence: CASLDPYNEQFF. The full variable domain, its missing parts supplied by reference TRBV7-9 and TRBJ2-1, is DTGVSQNPRHKITKRGQNVTFRCDPISEHNRLYWYRQTLGQGPEFLTYFQNEAQLEKSRLLSDRFSAERPKGSFSTLEIQRTEQGDSAMYLCASLDPYNEQFFGPGTRLTVL.

This clonotype was seen many times. V is TRBV29-1 and J is TRBJ2-5, with a tentative D call TRBD1 (5 bases). From germline, CDR1 is SQVTM and CDR2 ANQGSEA. The CDR3 extends over 14 amino acids. V was shortened by 7 bases and J by 0 bases, with 15 bases between the two germline ends. CDR3 bases: TGCAGCGCCAAAGGCAGGGTGTACCAAGAGACCCAGTACTTC. As protein: CSAKGRVYQETQYF.

This clonotype was found many times. The chain recombines TRBV3-1 with TRBJ1-2; D remains unclear. V was cut by 1 base and J by 4 bases, with 7 bases left in between. This CDR3 region has 13 residues. Per germline, CDR1 LGHDT and CDR2 YNNKEL (reference sequence). CDR3 DNA: TGTGCCAGCAGCCAAGGGACGGCCTATGGCTACACCTTC. The encoded protein is CASSQGTAYGYTF.

This clonotype was seen repeatedly, ten times or more. The J gene is TRBJ2-7, the V gene TRBV20-1; possibly TRBD1 for D (5 bases). The CDR3 spans 14 residues. The germline V and J ends were trimmed by 1 base and 3 bases, with 13 bases remaining between them. The germline CDR1 and CDR2 sequences are DFQATT and SNEGSKA (reference sequence). In DNA, the CDR3 is TGCAGTGCTAGAGGGACATGGTTGGACTACGAGCAGTACTTC. Amino acids: CSARGTWLDYEQYF.

This clonotype was recorded at least ten times. The J gene is TRBJ2-7, the V gene TRBV4-2; no clear D. The CDR3 spans 14 residues. CDR1 and CDR2 from the germline V gene are LGHNA and YNFKEQ. V lost 0 bases and J 6 bases, leaving 12 bases between the germline ends. The CDR3 protein is CASSQDWASREQYF. As DNA, the CDR3 is TGTGCCAGCAGCCAAGATTGGGCTAGTCGCGAGCAGTACTTC.

This clonotype was found many times. CDR3 amino acids: CSARGAGAYTGELFF. The CDR3 DNA sequence: TGCAGTGCTAGAGGAGCGGGGGCCTACACCGGGGAGCTGTTTTTT. The chain joins TRBV20-1 to TRBJ2-2; 8 bases match TRBD2. Unmatched junction bases numbered 4, after V lost 1 base and J lost 3 bases. The germline CDR1 and CDR2 sequences are DFQATT and SNEGSKA (reference sequence). This CDR3 has 15 amino acids.

This clonotype was counted ten times or more. This chain connects TRBV28 to TRBJ2-7, with D possibly TRBD1 on 6 matching bases. V dropped 3 bases and J dropped 3 bases, with 21 bases sitting between them. This CDR3 has 17 amino acids. The germline CDR1 and CDR2 sequences are MDHEN and SYDVKM. CDR3 coding DNA: TGTGCCAGCAGTTTGCCAGGGGTCGGGTACAGTGACTACGAGCAGTACTTC. It is translated as CASSLPGVGYSDYEQYF.